The T cell receptor beta chain described here comes from a study of molecular identifiers for immune sequencing clone quantification. Study outcomes and limitations: The study reportedly detected spiked Jurkat TCR RNA from one cell among around 1 million naive cells.

TCRdb re-called the PCR reads through MiXCR, storing one row per CDR3 protein. The sample shows about 640,000 distinct CDR3 sequences, nearly 20% of them seen only once. Researchers sorted naive CD8 T cells as cells that were CD8+CD4-CCR7+CD45RA+. This clonotype has ten or more counts. The antigen is undetermined. This TCR was sampled from a human donor in good health. Some libraries in this study had Jurkat cell RNA spiked in. Source material: naive CD8+ T cells from blood, with Jurkat cell RNA spiked in. Subset of the sample: FACS-sorted CD8+CD4-CCR7+CD45RA+ naive T cells.

The CDR3 sequence: CASSTGTHTSTDTQYF. CDR3 DNA: TGTGCCAGCAGCACTGGGACACATACTAGCACAGATACGCAGTATTTT. The rearrangement joins TRBV9 to TRBJ2-3, with D tentatively TRBD1 (6 bases). The CDR3 runs 16 residues. Trimming removed 4 bases from V and 0 bases from J, with 15 bases in between. In germline, CDR1 is SGDLS, CDR2 YYNGEE. Drawing the rest from reference TRBV9 and TRBJ2-3, the complete variable domain is DSGVTQTPKHLITATGQRVTLRCSPRSGDLSVYWYQQSLDQGLQFLIQYYNGEERAKGNILERFSAQQFPDLHSELNLSSLELGDSALYFCASSTGTHTSTDTQYFGPGTRLTVL.